The clone carrying this T cell receptor beta chain was seen a single time. The source of the sample is a study of blood T cell repertoires in COVID-19. CDR3 length: 16 residues. Trimming cost V 5 bases and J 0 bases; bases outside gene matches: 6. Germline CDR1 reads KGHSH; CDR2 reads LQKENI. Produced via immunoSEQ multiplex PCR; TCRdb's table is partial and in-frame only. The sample contains around 170,000 clones, 83% of which appear only once. This TCR was sampled from a human donor in a cohort sampled during active COVID-19. Specimen: peripheral blood. The chain carries TRBV18 and TRBJ1-1, with TRBD1 identical over 10 bases. As DNA, the CDR3 is TGTGCCAGCTCAAGGGACAGGGGAATCATGAACACTGAAGCTTTCTTT. Protein sequence: CASSRDRGIMNTEAFF.